This TCR beta chain was sequenced for a study of cytomegalovirus exposure and HLA in healthy donors. This clone has a single count. PCR employed 60 Vbeta and 13 Jbeta primers. Clones were sequenced by immunoSEQ multiplex PCR, and TCRdb holds only the in-frame ones, with some missing. The table records under 200,000 clones, about four fifths of them present only once. The CDR3 runs 16 residues. Germline CDR1 SGHNT, CDR2 YENEEA. With V trimmed by 5 bases and J by 3 bases, 6 bases remained unmatched. Sequenced sample: PBMCs. The TCR comes from a woman aged 50 to 60 in good health and CMV-seronegative. The chain is built from TRBV11-3 and TRBJ2-1, with 11 bases identical to TRBD2. This CDR3 is CASSPMGTSGYNEQFF. DNA for the CDR3: TGTGCCAGCAGCCCGATGGGGACTAGCGGCTACAATGAGCAGTTCTTC.